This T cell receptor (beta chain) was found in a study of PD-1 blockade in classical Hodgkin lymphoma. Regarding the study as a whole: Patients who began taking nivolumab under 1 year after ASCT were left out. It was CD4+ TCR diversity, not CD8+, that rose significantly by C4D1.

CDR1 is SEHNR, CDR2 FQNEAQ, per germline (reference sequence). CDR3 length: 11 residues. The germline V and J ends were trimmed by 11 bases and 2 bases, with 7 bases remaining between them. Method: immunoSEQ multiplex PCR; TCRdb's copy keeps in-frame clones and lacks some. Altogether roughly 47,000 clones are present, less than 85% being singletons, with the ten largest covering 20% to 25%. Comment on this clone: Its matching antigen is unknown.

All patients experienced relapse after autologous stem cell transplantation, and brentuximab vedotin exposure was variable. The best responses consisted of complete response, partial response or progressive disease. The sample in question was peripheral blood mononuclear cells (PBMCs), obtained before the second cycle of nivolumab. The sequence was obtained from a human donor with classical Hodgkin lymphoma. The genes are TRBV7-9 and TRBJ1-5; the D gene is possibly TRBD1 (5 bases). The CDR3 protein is CASGGNQPQHF. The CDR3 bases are TGTGCCTCGGGGGGCAATCAGCCCCAGCATTTT.